The 27 T cell receptor beta chains below were found in one sample sequenced in a study of shared clonotypes between healthy human individuals. The protocol was immunoSEQ multiplex PCR, while the TCRdb copy is restricted to in-frame clones and leaves out a portion. The top ten hold about an eighth of the sample, which has more than 400,000 clones, more than 65% seen once. Sequences were obtained from PBMCs. The origin of the receptors is a woman in her thirties or forties in good health. Some clones in this sample may be carry-over from other donors' samples.

This chain links TRBV5-1 with TRBJ2-5; D is unresolved. CDR3 length equals 15 residues. Deletions cut 0 bases from V and 5 bases from J, with 14 bases between. Germline lookup yields CDR1 SGHRS and CDR2 YFSETQ. The CDR3 DNA reads TGCGCCAGCAGCTTGGGAACAGCCTTTAGGGAGACCCAGTACTTC. Translating gives CASSLGTAFRETQYF.

The chain couples TRBV30 to TRBJ1-6; no clear D. V was trimmed by 4 bases and J by 0 bases, leaving 10 bases between them. The CDR3 is 15 residues long. Germline V gene data show CDR1 as GTSNPN and CDR2 as SVGIG (reference sequence). The CDR3 DNA reads TGTGCCTGGACACAGCTAAACTCCTATAATTCACCCCTCCACTTT. Translating gives CAWTQLNSYNSPLHF.

The chain uses TRBV7-2 and TRBJ2-7, with TRBD1 matching over 8 bases. The CDR3 is made up of 13 amino acids. V was clipped by 3 bases and J by 6 bases; unmatched bases: 4. Germline values: CDR1 SGHTA, CDR2 FQGNSA. Here the CDR3 reads CASSFQGAGEQYF. The CDR3 bases are TGTGCCAGCAGCTTCCAGGGGGCGGGCGAGCAGTACTTC. Full variable domain (remainder filled in from reference TRBV7-2 and TRBJ2-7): GAGVSQSPSNKVTEKGKDVELRCDPISGHTALYWYRQSLGQGLEFLIYFQGNSAPDKSGLPSDRFSAERTGGSVSTLTIQRTQQEDSAVYLCASSFQGAGEQYFGPGTRLTVT.

In regard to this clone: This likely comes from a read error, as the CDR3 has no conserved phenylalanine or tryptophan at its end. The V and J genes are TRBV6-5 and TRBJ2-7, with 9 bases aligning to TRBD2. This CDR3 is 15 amino acids long. Germline lookup yields CDR1 MNHEY and CDR2 SVGAGI. The CDR3 region has the DNA TGTGCTAGCAATCCAGCGGGAGGACTGACATACGAGCAGTACTCC. Translating it yields CASNPAGGLTYEQYS.

This chain connects TRBV7-2 to TRBJ1-3; no definite D call. Germline CDR1 SGHTA, CDR2 FQGNSA. The CDR3 is 15 amino acids. The V end was cut by 2 bases, the J end by 0 bases, with 8 bases between. The CDR3 spells CASSLMGSSGNTIYF. CDR3 coding DNA: TGTGCCAGCAGCTTAATGGGGAGCTCTGGAAACACCATATATTTT.

The gene calls are TRBV5-1 and TRBJ2-7; the D call may be TRBD1 or TRBD2 (6 bases each). Germline values: CDR1 SGHRS, CDR2 YFSETQ. V lost 3 bases, J lost 6 bases, and 22 bases lay in between. The length of the CDR3 is 16 residues. In DNA, the CDR3 is TGCGCCAGCAGCTGGGCCCTAAGGGGGGCGCCTCGCGAGCAGTACTTC. The encoded protein is CASSWALRGAPREQYF.

As regards this clone: A far larger clone is a single base away, which makes a read error likely. Additional DNA sequences in this sample encode the identical CDR3. This chain joins TRBV28 and TRBJ1-1, with 8 bases aligning to TRBD1. From germline, CDR1 is MDHEN and CDR2 SYDVKM. The V gene end was trimmed by 6 bases and the J gene end by 0 bases; junction bases not matched to a gene: 6. CDR3 length: 15 amino acids. CDR3 DNA sequence: TGTGCCAGCAGCTTCAGGACAGGGTTGAACACTGAAGCTTTCTTT. Translation: CASSFRTGLNTEAFF.

The chain recombines TRBV18 with TRBJ1-5; 10 nucleotides agree with TRBD1. The CDR3 runs to 18 residues. V was pared by 0 bases and J by 0 bases, with 5 bases of the junction left unmatched. Per germline, CDR1 KGHSH and CDR2 LQKENI. This CDR3 is CASSPPGQGGNSNQPQHF. CDR3 in DNA: TGTGCCAGCTCACCACCAGGACAGGGGGGAAATAGCAATCAGCCCCAGCATTTT.

This clone was detected only once. This is likely an artifact of a read error, given a far larger clone one base away. The genes are TRBV2 and TRBJ1-1; tentative D call: TRBD1 (6 bases). This CDR3 has 13 amino acids. The V gene's germline CDR1 is SNHLY and CDR2 FYNNEI. V dropped 11 bases and J dropped 8 bases, with 21 bases sitting between them. CDR3 DNA: TGTGCCGGCAAGGTCGAGGACAGCCGAGAAGCTTTCTTT. Translated: CAGKVEDSREAFF.

On this clone: A far larger clone is one nucleotide away, so this likely arose from a read error. V and J are TRBV30 and TRBJ1-3; D gene uncertain. From germline, CDR1 is GTSNPN and CDR2 SVGIG (reference sequence). The CDR3 length is 13 residues. V was clipped by 5 bases and J by 2 bases, with 10 bases between them. CDR3 residues: CAWHIFPGNTIYF. DNA of the CDR3: TGTGCCTGGCACATATTCCCTGGAAACACCATATATTTT.

The CDR3 spells CASSEAGAGGEQFF. The CDR3 bases are TGCGCCAGCAGTGAGGCGGGAGCTGGGGGTGAGCAGTTCTTC. The chain is built from TRBV10-2 and TRBJ2-1, with TRBD2 identical over 7 bases. The CDR3 totals 14 residues. V lost 2 bases and J lost 9; bases outside the gene matches: 7. Germline values: CDR1 WSHSY, CDR2 SAAADI.

V usage is TRBV7-3 and J usage is TRBJ2-7, with 8 bases fitting TRBD2. J was trimmed by 2 bases and V by 2 bases; bases with no gene match: 5. Germline V CDR1 and CDR2: SGHTA, FQGTGA. CDR3 length: 15 amino acids. The CDR3 coding sequence is TGTGCCAGCAGCTTATACGACGGGAGGGCCTACGAGCAGTACTTC. It is translated as CASSLYDGRAYEQYF.

To note about this clone: A junction end diverges from the germline sequence, so it may reflect a read error. The genes are TRBV6-5 and TRBJ2-1, with 8 bases matching TRBD1. CDR3 length equals 15 residues. Germline-derived CDR1 and CDR2 are MNHEY and SVGAGI. As DNA, the CDR3 is TGTGCCAGCAGCATCGACAGGGGCTCCTACGATGAGCAGTTCTTC. Protein product: CASSIDRGSYDEQFF.

The V call is TRBV4-3, the J call TRBJ2-7, with D possibly TRBD1 on 5 matching bases. The CDR3 is 15 residues long. The germline V and J ends were trimmed by 2 bases and 5 bases, with 16 bases remaining between them. The germline V gene encodes CDR1 LGHNA and CDR2 YSLEER. The chain's CDR3 is CASSQLSQGSDEQYF. The CDR3 region has the DNA TGCGCCAGCAGCCAACTCAGCCAGGGAAGTGACGAGCAGTACTTC.

This clone was detected only a few times. This chain uses TRBV18 with TRBJ1-2, with 9 positions matching TRBD1. In germline, CDR1 is KGHSH, CDR2 LQKENI. The length of the CDR3 is 16 residues. The V and J ends lost 4 bases and 1 base, in that order; junction bases with no gene match: 7. The CDR3 sequence: CASSLNRDRDNYGYTF. The CDR3 DNA sequence: TGTGCCAGCTCACTCAACCGGGACAGGGATAACTATGGCTACACCTTC.

On this clone itself: With only one base between it and a far larger clone, this is likely a read error. The rearrangement uses TRBV30 and TRBJ1-2; tentatively, D is TRBD1 (5 bases). This CDR3 has 12 residues. Germline V lookup: CDR1 GTSNPN, CDR2 SVGIG (reference sequence). CDR3 protein: CSWSEQAGGYTF. For the CDR3, the DNA is TGTTCCTGGAGTGAACAGGCCGGTGGCTACACCTTC.

This rearrangement joins TRBV13 to TRBJ1-2, with D perhaps matching TRBD1 (6 bases). The V gene's germline CDR1 is PRHDT and CDR2 FYEKMQ (reference sequence). V shed 8 bases and J shed 4 bases, with 14 bases lying between them. There are 13 residues in the CDR3. CDR3 region: CASRGAGTYGYTF. CDR3 coding DNA: TGTGCCAGCCGGGGGGCGGGTACCTATGGCTACACCTTC.

A note on this clone: A far larger clone is one base from this, pointing to a likely read error. Other DNA sequences in the same sample also yield this CDR3. This sequence joins TRBV6-5 and TRBJ2-7, with D possibly TRBD2 on 5 matching bases. From germline, CDR1 is MNHEY and CDR2 SVGAGI. The length of the CDR3 is 11 residues. This CDR3 is CASSYQRMQYF. For the CDR3, the DNA is TGTGCTAGCAGTTACCAGCGGATGCAGTACTTC.

The V call is TRBV5-5, the J call TRBJ1-2; perhaps TRBD1 as D (5 bases). The ends were cut back, 3 bases at V and 2 bases at J, with 8 bases in the middle. The CDR3 is 13 residues long. The germline V gene has CDR1 SGHKS and CDR2 YYEKEE (reference sequence). The CDR3 spells CASSWDGNYGYTF. The CDR3 region has the DNA TGTGCCAGCAGCTGGGACGGAAACTATGGCTACACCTTC.

V usage is TRBV5-4 and J usage is TRBJ2-3; D remains unclear. From germline, CDR1 is SGHNT and CDR2 YYREEE (reference sequence). The CDR3 has 13 residues. V lost 4 bases to trimming and J lost 4 bases, with 10 bases between them. CDR3 sequence (DNA): TGTGCCAGCAGCCCCCGGGCTCCAGATACGCAGTATTTT. Translated, it gives CASSPRAPDTQYF.

Remarks on this clone: A far larger clone is one base from this, pointing to a likely read error. The sample has other DNA sequences that encode this CDR3 too. The chain joins TRBV2 to TRBJ2-5; unclear D gene. The CDR3 runs to 14 residues. Looked up from germline, CDR1 is SNHLY and CDR2 is FYNNEI. The CDR3 region has the DNA TGTGCCAGCAGTGAATTGGACGTGCAAGAGACACAGTACTTC. Its protein product is CASSELDVQETQYF.

The V call is TRBV15, the J call TRBJ1-1; 7 bases align to TRBD1. J lost 5 bases, V lost 2 bases, and 2 bases had no gene match. The CDR3 has 13 residues. Germline loops: CDR1 LNHNV, CDR2 YYDKDF (reference sequence). The CDR3 region has the DNA TGTGCCACCAGCAGAACAGGGGAGACTGAAGCTTTCTTT. It encodes CATSRTGETEAFF.

The chain couples TRBV7-8 to TRBJ1-5; the D is unclear. The CDR3 runs 17 residues. The V gene lost 7 bases and the J gene lost 0 bases, with 19 bases spanning the gap. CDR1 SGHVS and CDR2 FQNEAQ come from the germline V gene. The CDR3 sequence is CASTFSVGLPSNQPQHF. For the CDR3, the DNA is TGTGCCAGCACCTTCTCTGTCGGCTTACCTAGCAATCAGCCCCAGCATTTT.

CDR3 residues: CASSSGGGYTF. The CDR3 DNA reads as TGTGCCAGCAGTTCTGGGGGAGGCTACACCTTC. The chain carries TRBV28 and TRBJ1-2; a weak D match, TRBD1 (5 bases). The germline CDR1 and CDR2 sequences are MDHEN and SYDVKM. The CDR3 has 11 amino acids. The V gene lost 4 bases and the J gene lost 8 bases, with 8 bases spanning the gap.

The rearrangement uses TRBV5-4 and TRBJ1-2; D unclear. Trimming shortened V by 0 bases and J by 7 bases, and 19 bases separated the two germline ends. Germline CDR1 SGHNT, CDR2 YYREEE (reference sequence). The CDR3 covers 16 residues. CDR3 sequence (DNA): TGTGCCAGCAGCTTGGCCGGCCAAAGGTTACATTCTGGCTACACCTTC. This sequence encodes CASSLAGQRLHSGYTF.

The chain joins TRBV18 to TRBJ2-5; 11 nucleotides line up with TRBD2. The ends lost 4 bases at V and 9 bases at J; junction bases unmatched: 4. CDR3 size: 13 residues. Per the germline V gene, CDR1 is KGHSH and CDR2 is LQKENI. Written as DNA, the CDR3 is TGTGCCAGCTCACTACTAGCGGGAGAACCCCAGTACTTC. It translates to CASSLLAGEPQYF.

A single count supports this clone. This chain links TRBV28 with TRBJ1-2; 8 bases match TRBD1. V lost 6 bases to trimming and J lost 4 bases; unmatched junction nucleotides: 7. CDR3 length equals 14 residues. CDR1 and CDR2 from the germline V gene are MDHEN and SYDVKM. CDR3 sequence reads: CASSRTGRVYGYTF. CDR3 in DNA: TGTGCCAGCAGCCGGACAGGGCGGGTCTATGGCTACACCTTC.